The T cell receptor beta chain described here comes from a study of blood T cell repertoires in COVID-19. On the study more broadly: Samples representing acute and convalescent COVID-19 were sourced from the United States, Italy and Spain.

The CDR3 contains 13 residues. Per germline, CDR1 LGHDT and CDR2 YNNKEL (reference sequence). With regard to this clone: A read error may account for a junction end that differs from germline.

The method was immunoSEQ multiplex PCR; TCRdb's version includes in-frame clones alone and lacks a portion of them. The sample comprises some 300,000 clones, around 87% of which are singletons, and 1% to 1.5% rests with the top ten. The V and J genes are TRBV3-1 (or the pseudogene TRBV3-2) and TRBJ2-7, with D perhaps TRBD2 (5 bases). This clonotype originated in an older man with acute or convalescent COVID-19. Sequencing was carried out using peripheral blood. The DNA for the CDR3 is TGTGCCAGCAGCCTCACCCCCTCTTCGACCGGGAACTTC. Encoded protein: CASSLTPSSTGNF.